These T cell receptor beta chains were read from a single sample in a study of shared clonotypes between healthy human individuals. Profiled with immunoSEQ multiplex PCR; TCRdb holds only in-frame clones, not every one. The table lists about 600,000 clones, 95% to 98% of them singletons. The specimen was naive CD4+ T cells sorted from blood. All receptors derive from a woman in her twenties or thirties in good health. The CDR3 runs from the conserved cysteine through the conserved F or W. The order of the fields is J gene, V gene, clone size, D gene, CDR3 DNA, CDR3 protein. The D gene is left open where the match is weak. Clone size appears in some rows only: once, few, many, or a class for an expanded clone.

TRBJ2-1	TRBV5-6	NA	TRBD2	TGTGCCAGCAGCTTGGCCTTAGGGACTAGCGGGAGCAATGAGCAGTTCTTC	CASSLALGTSGSNEQFF
TRBJ2-1	TRBV10-3	NA	TRBD2	TGTGCCATCAGTGAGCCGACTAGCGTTGAGCAGTTCTTC	CAISEPTSVEQFF
TRBJ2-3	TRBV7-9	NA	NA	TGTGCCAGCAGCTTACCCACAGCCACAGATACGCAGTATTTT	CASSLPTATDTQYF
TRBJ1-4	TRBV19	NA	NA	TGTGCCACCAAGACAGGAACCTCACTCGCTAATGAAAAACTGTTTTTT	CATKTGTSLANEKLFF
TRBJ2-5	TRBV28	NA	TRBD1	TGTGCCAGCAGTCCCGACAGGGGAGAGACCCAGTACTTC	CASSPDRGETQYF
TRBJ2-4	TRBV10-2	NA	NA	TGCGCCAGCAGTGAGGTGGGGGCCAAAAACATTCAGTACTTC	CASSEVGAKNIQYF
TRBJ2-7	TRBV14	once	TRBD1	TGTGCCAGCAGTCCACCCGGGACAGGGATGGCCTACGAGCAGTACTTC	CASSPPGTGMAYEQYF
TRBJ2-1	TRBV28	NA	NA	TGTGCCAGCAGTTTGACTGAGGGCCGAGCCCGCAATGAGCAGTTCTTC	CASSLTEGRARNEQFF
TRBJ2-7	TRBV28	once	NA	TGTGCCAGCAGTCCAGGGGCCGGGACCCGAAGCCCGTACGAGCAGTACTTC	CASSPGAGTRSPYEQYF
TRBJ2-7	TRBV11-3	NA	TRBD2	TGTGCCAGCAGCCCCGCGGGAGGCCTCTCCTACGAGCAGTACTTC	CASSPAGGLSYEQYF
TRBJ2-3	TRBV2	NA	NA	TGTGCCAGCAGCCCCCGTATTGGTACGCAGTATTTT	CASSPRIGTQYF